This T cell receptor beta chain stems from a study of glioma-infiltrating T cells. Study observations and caveats: CDR3 overlap between tissue and blood was very small. Tissue-blood divergence was below expectation in non-neoplastic patients, above in gliomas.

The iRepertoire nested amplicon-rescue multiplex PCR amplified TCR alpha and beta CDR3s from RNA. Each CDR3 protein is one row after TCRdb ran MiXCR on the multiplex PCR reads. The sample shows around 93,000 distinct CDR3 sequences, 35% to 45% of them seen only once. This clonotype appeared a single time. Its matching antigen is unknown. Compared with germline, one end of the junction differs, possibly owing to a read error. Sequenced sample: glioma tissue, nonneoplastic brain tissue, or PBMCs (not recorded which). This TCR came from a human donor with low-grade glioma or glioblastoma, undergoing nonglioma brain surgery, or in good health (not recorded which).

Here the CDR3 reads CAGSPSPNTEALF. CDR3 bases: TGTGCCGGCAGCCCCTCACCGAACACTGAAGCTCTCTTT. The V gene is TRBV7-9, the J gene TRBJ1-1; no definite D call. Germline-derived CDR1 and CDR2 are SEHNR and FQNEAQ (reference sequence). CDR3 size: 13 residues.